This T cell receptor beta chain was documented in a study of radiotherapy plus CTLA-4 blockade in lung cancer. Overall study results and limits: Blood saw expansion of tumor-derived TCR clones after radiotherapy plus ipilimumab.

With respect to this clone: As yet, its antigen is unknown.

Germline assignment: CDR1 MNHNS and CDR2 SASEGT. This CDR3 region has 14 residues. Trimming pared 5 bases from V and 3 bases from J, leaving 11 bases between. Profiling relied on immunoSEQ multiplex PCR, and the TCRdb table lists in-frame clones only, not all of them. Altogether roughly 66,000 clones are present, approximately 82% being singletons, with the ten largest covering 4%. The sequence came from a human donor with non-small cell lung cancer who had a partial response to radiotherapy plus ipilimumab. V and J are TRBV6-1 and TRBJ2-4; D remains ambiguous. Sequenced material: peripheral blood, taken from a patient treated with radiotherapy plus ipilimumab. The CDR3 DNA is TGTGCCAGCAGTACCTTTGAGTACAAAAACATTCAGTACTTC. Protein sequence: CASSTFEYKNIQYF.